A single sample is the source of the 20 T cell receptor beta chains below, sequenced in a study of cytomegalovirus exposure and HLA in healthy donors. Researchers ran the PCR with 60 Vbeta and 13 Jbeta primers. TCRdb keeps only in-frame clones here, not all; method: immunoSEQ multiplex PCR. This table has 30,000 to 40,000 clones, 55% to 80% appearing once. The sample comprised PBMCs. All receptors come from a man aged 35 to 55 in good health and CMV-seropositive.

The chain is built from TRBV28 and TRBJ1-6; D gene unclear. The CDR3 runs 13 residues. Germline CDR1 reads MDHEN; CDR2 reads SYDVKM. V dropped 2 bases and J dropped 7 bases, with 6 bases sitting between them. The CDR3 DNA follows: TGTGCCAGCAGTTTACAGTTAAATTCACCCCTCCACTTT. Its translation: CASSLQLNSPLHF.

For the CDR3, the DNA is TGTGCCAGCTCACCATACCGGGACACCACCTACGAGCAGTACTTC. Its translation: CASSPYRDTTYEQYF. V gene TRBV18 combines with J gene TRBJ2-5, with D maybe TRBD1 (6 bases). The assigned J gene may be wrong: the sequence end matches TRBJ2-7 better. Germline V gene sequence: CDR1 KGHSH, CDR2 LQKENI. This CDR3 has 15 residues.

This clone has just a few counts. The chain is built from TRBV5-1 and TRBJ2-5; 12 nucleotides align to TRBD2. The CDR3 consists of 14 residues. V shed 5 bases and J 4 bases; nucleotides not matched to a gene: 3. Per germline, CDR1 SGHRS and CDR2 YFSETQ. CDR3: CASRTSGGLETQYF. The CDR3, as DNA: TGCGCCAGCAGGACTAGCGGGGGATTAGAGACCCAGTACTTC.

This chain uses TRBV6-4 with TRBJ1-2, with D possibly TRBD1 on 6 matching bases. V was shortened by 4 bases and J by 4 bases, with 16 bases between the two germline ends. The V gene's germline CDR1 is MRHNA and CDR2 SNTAGT. CDR3 size: 15 residues. CDR3 sequence: CASSAAGGAGYGYTF. The CDR3 bases are TGTGCCAGCAGTGCTGCCGGGGGGGCCGGCTATGGCTACACCTTC.

The chain recombines TRBV30 with TRBJ2-7; 8 nucleotides align to TRBD1. CDR1 and CDR2 from the germline V gene are GTSNPN and SVGIG (reference sequence). After removal of 1 base from V and 5 bases from J, the junction contained 4 bases not matched to a gene. This CDR3 spans 13 amino acids. CDR3 DNA: TGTGCCTGGAGTGGGACAGGGATCCACGAGCAGTACTTC. Encoded protein: CAWSGTGIHEQYF.

This chain connects TRBV7-8 to TRBJ1-1, with unresolved D. The germline V gene encodes CDR1 SGHVS and CDR2 FQNEAQ. V was cut by 1 base and J by 4 bases, with 13 bases left in between. The CDR3 loop spans 15 amino acids. DNA for the CDR3: TGTGCCAGCAGCTTAGACGGCACCGCGGGCACTGAAGCTTTCTTT. Protein sequence: CASSLDGTAGTEAFF.

This chain links TRBV7-2 with TRBJ1-2; 9 bases map to TRBD1. The CDR3 runs to 14 residues. Germline V gene data show CDR1 as SGHTA and CDR2 as FQGNSA. Trimming removed 2 bases from V and 6 bases from J; junction bases left unmatched: 4. The CDR3 DNA reads TGTGCCAGCAGCTTAAAGGGACAGGGACATGGCTACACCTTC. Its translation is CASSLKGQGHGYTF.

The chain carries TRBV18 and TRBJ1-4; the D gene is possibly TRBD1 (6 bases). Germline CDR1 and CDR2: KGHSH and LQKENI. V was pared by 8 bases and J by 7 bases, with 14 bases between. The CDR3 spans 13 residues. In nucleotides, the CDR3 is TGTGCCAGCGCAACAGGGCTTGGTGAAAAACTGTTTTTT. Encoded protein: CASATGLGEKLFF.

The chain joins TRBV9 to TRBJ1-3, with D maybe TRBD1 (5 bases). The CDR3 totals 11 residues. V lost 4 bases and J 9 bases, leaving 8 bases between the germline ends. Germline V CDR1 and CDR2: SGDLS, YYNGEE. Here the CDR3 DNA reads TGTGCCAGCAGCTCGGGGGGCACCATATATTTT. Translation: CASSSGGTIYF. The full variable domain, with the rest looked up from reference TRBV9 and TRBJ1-3, is DSGVTQTPKHLITATGQRVTLRCSPRSGDLSVYWYQQSLDQGLQFLIQYYNGEERAKGNILERFSAQQFPDLHSELNLSSLELGDSALYFCASSSGGTIYFGEGSWLTVV.

This clone has just one count. The chain couples TRBV9 to TRBJ2-3, with 7 bases lining up with TRBD1. Germline assignment: CDR1 SGDLS and CDR2 YYNGEE. The CDR3 totals 15 residues. Unmatched junction bases numbered 4, after V lost 1 base and J lost 2 bases. Here the CDR3 reads CASSVQGEDTDTQYF. The CDR3 DNA reads as TGTGCCAGCAGCGTACAGGGGGAAGACACAGATACGCAGTATTTT.

The chain carries TRBV28 and TRBJ2-2, with 7 bases aligning to TRBD2. Germline lookup yields CDR1 MDHEN and CDR2 SYDVKM. The CDR3 spans 15 residues. V lost 8 bases, J lost 6 bases, and 12 bases stayed unmatched. CDR3 protein: CASQRSLAGAGELFF. The CDR3, as DNA: TGTGCCAGCCAACGTAGCCTGGCGGGGGCCGGGGAGCTGTTTTTT.

The V and J genes are TRBV7-2 and TRBJ2-1; D not resolved. V was cut by 5 bases and J by 3 bases, with 8 bases left in between. The germline gives CDR1 SGHTA, CDR2 FQGNSA. The CDR3 has 13 amino acids. The CDR3 protein is CASSGTVYNEQFF. The CDR3 DNA sequence: TGTGCCAGCAGCGGAACAGTCTACAATGAGCAGTTCTTC.

This clone occurred once. The V call is TRBV11-3, the J call TRBJ2-1, with TRBD1 matching over 8 bases. V gave up 0 bases and J gave up 0 bases; unmatched junction bases: 7. Germline lookup yields CDR1 SGHNT and CDR2 YENEEA. The length of the CDR3 is 18 residues. Here the CDR3 reads CASSLDQGAALSYNEQFF. The DNA of the CDR3 is TGTGCCAGCAGCTTAGATCAGGGGGCAGCCCTCTCCTACAATGAGCAGTTCTTC.

The rearrangement uses TRBV28 and TRBJ1-1; TRBD1 is a possible D gene (5 bases). The CDR3 consists of 14 residues. Per the germline V gene, CDR1 is MDHEN and CDR2 is SYDVKM. Trimming took 3 bases from V and 0 from J, leaving 8 bases between them. CDR3 protein: CASSFRTMNTEAFF. The CDR3 DNA is TGTGCCAGCAGTTTCAGGACAATGAACACTGAAGCTTTCTTT.

This clone was seen only a few times. The chain has TRBV5-4 and TRBJ2-5; D possibly corresponds to TRBD2 (6 bases). Germline loops: CDR1 SGHNT, CDR2 YYREEE (reference sequence). The CDR3 runs to 16 residues. V was clipped by 4 bases and J by 3 bases, with 19 bases between them. As DNA, the CDR3 is TGTGCCAGCAGCCCGTTTTGGGGGGAGAGGGAAGAGACCCAGTACTTC. Its protein product is CASSPFWGEREETQYF.

The chain carries TRBV7-9 and TRBJ2-5; TRBD2 is a possible D gene (6 bases). Deletions cut 5 bases from V and 4 bases from J, with 23 bases between. Per the germline V gene, CDR1 is SEHNR and CDR2 is FQNEAQ (reference sequence). The CDR3 contains 17 residues. The CDR3 nucleotides read TGTGCCAGCAGCGGGGGGTTGGGGCGGGTCGAAGGAGAGACCCAGTACTTC. Amino acids: CASSGGLGRVEGETQYF.

J is TRBJ1-6 and V is TRBV5-1; 9 bases line up with TRBD1. The CDR3 loop spans 15 amino acids. The ends lost 4 bases at V and 7 bases at J; junction bases unmatched: 6. Per the germline V gene, CDR1 is SGHRS and CDR2 is YFSETQ. The CDR3 here is CASSGGTGTNSPLHF. CDR3 DNA: TGCGCCAGCAGCGGCGGGACAGGGACCAATTCACCCCTCCACTTT.

This chain uses TRBV7-8 with TRBJ1-2, with 9 bases aligning to TRBD1. Losses at the gene ends were 5 bases for V and 7 bases for J; bases not matched to a gene: 5. Germline V lookup: CDR1 SGHVS, CDR2 FQNEAQ. The CDR3 has 13 residues. The chain's CDR3 is CASSPGQGGGYTF. The CDR3 DNA follows: TGTGCCAGCAGCCCGGGACAGGGAGGTGGCTACACCTTC.

This clone was counted once. This sequence joins TRBV7-3 and TRBJ1-1, with TRBD1 identical over 7 bases. Germline-derived CDR1 and CDR2 are SGHTA and FQGTGA. J lost 4 bases, V lost 4 bases, and 6 bases had no gene match. This CDR3 has 14 amino acids. Here the CDR3 reads CASSSRQGSTEAFF. CDR3 nucleotides: TGTGCCAGCAGCTCACGACAGGGTAGCACTGAAGCTTTCTTT.

This chain links TRBV30 with TRBJ2-2; tentative D call: TRBD1 (6 bases). The CDR3 is made up of 14 amino acids. The V gene lost 6 bases and the J gene lost 2 bases, with 13 bases spanning the gap. The germline CDR1 and CDR2 sequences are GTSNPN and SVGIG (reference sequence). The CDR3 coding sequence is TGTGCCTGCCAACAGGGTCTCAACACCGGGGAGCTGTTTTTT. This sequence encodes CACQQGLNTGELFF.